Following are 10 T cell receptor beta chains from one sample sequenced in a study of sequential checkpoint blockade in melanoma. Treatment defined: randomized to nivolumab then ipilimumab (arm A) or the reverse (arm B). Some clones are missing from TCRdb's copy, which holds only in-frame ones; the method was immunoSEQ multiplex PCR. This sample yields some 30,000 clones, of which about 86% are seen a single time; roughly 23% belongs to the top ten. The starting material was CD8+ T cells sorted from blood (inferred from file names), obtained from a patient given nivolumab and ipilimumab in sequence. These receptors were collected from a human donor with melanoma.

The table lists this clone with a few counts. The V call is TRBV11-1, the J call TRBJ1-2; 7 nucleotides line up with TRBD1. CDR3 size: 14 residues. V lost 1 base, J lost 4 bases, and 3 bases stayed unmatched. Germline CDR1 and CDR2: SGHAT and FQDESV (reference sequence). CDR3 loop: CASSLGDSRYGYTF. The CDR3 region has the DNA TGTGCCAGCAGCTTAGGGGACAGCCGCTATGGCTACACCTTC.

V is TRBV11-3 and J is TRBJ2-7; D ambiguous. Germline V lookup: CDR1 SGHNT, CDR2 YENEEA. This CDR3 spans 14 amino acids. V gave up 4 bases and J gave up 2 bases, with 12 bases separating them. The CDR3 region is CASSSRLAPYEQYF. Written as DNA, the CDR3 is TGTGCCAGCAGCTCCCGACTGGCCCCCTACGAGCAGTACTTC.

This rearrangement joins TRBV6-5 to TRBJ1-1, with TRBD1 matching over 9 bases. Germline V gene sequence: CDR1 MNHEY, CDR2 SVGAGI. CDR3 length: 13 amino acids. The V and J ends lost 6 bases and 5 bases, in that order; junction bases with no gene match: 4. The CDR3 here is CASRGQGRTEAFF. The CDR3 bases are TGTGCCAGCAGAGGACAGGGGCGGACTGAAGCTTTCTTT.

A few counts support this clone. The chain carries TRBV10-2 and TRBJ2-7; tentatively, D is TRBD2 (6 bases). Germline V gene sequence: CDR1 WSHSY, CDR2 SAAADI. The CDR3 is 14 residues long. V dropped 6 bases and J dropped 0 bases, with 12 bases sitting between them. CDR3 protein: CASRGDLSSYEQYF. DNA of the CDR3: TGCGCCAGCAGGGGGGACTTGAGCTCCTACGAGCAGTACTTC.

The chain employs TRBV11-2 and TRBJ2-1; 13 nucleotides agree with TRBD2. Trimming removed 5 bases from V and 9 bases from J; junction bases left unmatched: 4. Per germline, CDR1 SGHAT and CDR2 FQNNGV. This CDR3 region has 14 residues. The CDR3 bases are TGTGCCAGCAGCGGGGGGACTAGCGGGGTTGAGCAGTTCTTC. As protein: CASSGGTSGVEQFF.

This clone was seen more than once but under ten times. The chain employs TRBV6-5 and TRBJ2-5; 7 bases are a match to TRBD1. The CDR3 extends over 13 amino acids. In germline, CDR1 is MNHEY, CDR2 SVGAGI. The V gene end was trimmed by 6 bases and the J gene end by 4 bases; junction bases not matched to a gene: 5. As DNA, the CDR3 is TGTGCCAGCAGGTCGACAGGGTTAGAGACCCAGTACTTC. It encodes CASRSTGLETQYF.

V gene TRBV28 combines with J gene TRBJ2-5; 7 bases match TRBD1. The CDR3 consists of 15 residues. The germline V gene has CDR1 MDHEN and CDR2 SYDVKM. V gave up 4 bases and J gave up 5 bases; unmatched junction bases: 10. The CDR3 sequence is CASSSLLGGAETQYF. CDR3 nucleotide sequence: TGTGCCAGCAGTTCCCTGTTAGGGGGCGCGGAGACCCAGTACTTC.

CDR3 in DNA: TGCGCCAGCAGCCGAACGGACAGGGACAACACCGGGGAGCTGTTTTTT. It is translated as CASSRTDRDNTGELFF. The gene calls are TRBV5-1 and TRBJ2-2; the match to TRBD1 covers 8 bases. CDR1 is SGHRS and CDR2 is YFSETQ in the germline V gene. V was clipped by 4 bases and J by 2 bases; unmatched bases: 7. This CDR3 has 16 amino acids.

This clone was counted a single time. At the DNA level, this CDR3 is encoded by other sequences in the same sample as well. This rearrangement joins TRBV28 to TRBJ2-1; 8 nucleotides agree with TRBD2. Per germline, CDR1 MDHEN and CDR2 SYDVKM. Trimming took 2 bases from V and 6 from J; bases not matched to a gene: 3. This CDR3 is 14 amino acids long. In nucleotides, the CDR3 is TGTGCCAGCAGTTTAGCGGGGGGCCTCAATGAGCAGTTCTTC. Translated: CASSLAGGLNEQFF. Looking up the rest from reference TRBV28 and TRBJ2-1 gives the full variable domain: DVKVTQSSRYLVKRTGEKVFLECVQDMDHENMFWYRQDPGLGLRLIYFSYDVKMKEKGDIPEGYSVSREKKERFSLILESASTNQTSMYLCASSLAGGLNEQFFGPGTRLTVL.

V and J are TRBV7-9 and TRBJ1-3; TRBD1 agrees at 9 bases. The V and J ends lost 4 bases and 3 bases, in that order; junction bases with no gene match: 10. CDR3 size: 17 residues. CDR1 is SEHNR and CDR2 is FQNEAQ in the germline V gene (reference sequence). The CDR3 here is CASSSAGGTGYGNTIYF. CDR3 sequence (DNA): TGTGCCAGCAGCTCCGCAGGCGGGACAGGGTATGGAAACACCATATATTTT.